These 30 T cell receptor beta chains originate from one sample sequenced in a study of cytomegalovirus exposure and HLA in healthy donors. Primers included in the PCR were 60 Vbeta and 13 Jbeta primers. Profiling relied on immunoSEQ multiplex PCR, and the TCRdb table lists in-frame clones only, not all of them. The profile shows approximately 220,000 clones, roughly 88% of them singletons. Sequencing was done on a sample of PBMCs. The receptors shown here come from a boy younger than 10 in good health and CMV-seronegative.

In its sample, this clone was seen a few times. This chain joins TRBV6-1 and TRBJ1-1, with D possibly being TRBD1 (6 bases). The CDR3 is 13 amino acids. CDR1 and CDR2 (germline): MNHNS, SASEGT. Trimming pared 8 bases from V and 6 bases from J, leaving 16 bases between. The CDR3 loop reads CASDRTGYAEAFF. CDR3 DNA: TGTGCCAGCGACCGAACAGGGTACGCTGAAGCTTTCTTT.

The chain combines TRBV5-1 with TRBJ2-5; 7 bases align to TRBD2. This CDR3 has 13 residues. Trimming took 4 bases from V and 5 from J; bases not matched to a gene: 5. CDR1 is SGHRS, CDR2 YFSETQ, per germline. This CDR3 reads CASSGLVEETQYF. In DNA form, the CDR3 reads TGCGCCAGCAGCGGACTAGTCGAGGAGACCCAGTACTTC.

With regard to this clone: The junction shows a germline mismatch at one end, possibly a read error. This chain connects TRBV7-9 to TRBJ2-5; 11 bases map to TRBD2. The CDR3 spans 15 residues. Germline CDR1 and CDR2: SEHNR and FQNEAQ (reference sequence). As DNA, the CDR3 is TGTTCCAGCAGCCCCGGGACTAGCGGCCAAGAGACCCAGTACTTC. It is translated as CSSSPGTSGQETQYF. Filled out from reference TRBV7-9 and TRBJ2-5, the complete variable domain reads DTGVSQNPRHKITKRGQNVTFRCDPISEHNRLYWYRQTLGQGPEFLTYFQNEAQLEKSRLLSDRFSAERPKGSFSTLEIQRTEQGDSAMYLCSSSPGTSGQETQYFGPGTRLLVL.

This clone was counted a few times. The J gene is TRBJ2-1, the V gene TRBV4-1; 7 nucleotides agree with TRBD2. V shed 2 bases and J 6 bases; nucleotides not matched to a gene: 10. This CDR3 region has 16 residues. CDR1 and CDR2 (germline): MGHRA, YSYEKL. The CDR3, as DNA: TGCGCCAGCAGCCAAAACACAGGACTAGATGGCAATGAGCAGTTCTTC. This gives the protein CASSQNTGLDGNEQFF.

This clone was counted between two and nine times. The J gene is TRBJ2-7, the V gene TRBV6-6; D is perhaps TRBD1 (5 bases). The V end was cut by 6 bases, the J end by 0 bases, with 18 bases between. CDR1 is MNHNY, CDR2 SVGAGI, per germline (reference sequence). The CDR3 is 16 residues long. The CDR3 region is CASRRYSQGSSYEQYF. The CDR3, as DNA: TGTGCCAGCAGGCGGTATTCCCAGGGATCCTCCTACGAGCAGTACTTC.

DNA for the CDR3: TGCGCCAGCAGCTTGGCGGTAGCGGAGCAGTTCTTC. Its protein is CASSLAVAEQFF. The genes are TRBV5-1 and TRBJ2-1; the D gene is possibly TRBD2 (5 bases). CDR1 SGHRS and CDR2 YFSETQ come from the germline V gene. With 0 bases removed from V and 10 bases from J, the gap between germline ends came to 8 bases. The CDR3 runs to 12 residues.

The gene calls are TRBV28 and TRBJ2-3, with TRBD2 as a possible D gene (5 bases). V lost 5 bases and J 2 bases, leaving 8 bases between the germline ends. From germline, CDR1 is MDHEN and CDR2 SYDVKM. The CDR3 sequence is 13 residues long. DNA of the CDR3: TGTGCCAGCAGTCCCCGGGACACAGATACGCAGTATTTT. Protein sequence: CASSPRDTDTQYF.

The J gene is TRBJ2-3, the V gene TRBV4-2, with 10 bases that match TRBD2. The CDR3 is made up of 17 amino acids. The germline gives CDR1 LGHNA, CDR2 YNFKEQ. Trimming took 2 bases from V and 0 from J; bases not matched to a gene: 5. This chain's CDR3 is CASSQSLAGGSTDTQYF. In nucleotides, the CDR3 is TGTGCCAGCAGCCAATCCTTAGCGGGGGGTAGCACAGATACGCAGTATTTT.

A few counts support this clone. The chain combines TRBV19 with TRBJ1-1, with a weak D call TRBD1 (6 bases). The germline V gene encodes CDR1 LNHDA and CDR2 SQIVND (reference sequence). The CDR3 is 15 amino acids. Trimming removed 6 bases from V and 1 base from J, with 15 bases in between. CDR3 bases: TGTGCCAGTAGGGCCGGGACAAGAGGGAACACTGAAGCTTTCTTT. Translated, it gives CASRAGTRGNTEAFF.

This chain links TRBV2 with TRBJ2-1, with 7 positions matching TRBD1. The trim removed 2 bases at V and 6 bases at J, leaving 13 bases unmatched. CDR1 SNHLY and CDR2 FYNNEI come from the germline V gene. The CDR3 covers 17 residues. This CDR3 is CASSERGPMGLGNEQFF. CDR3 bases: TGTGCCAGCAGTGAAAGGGGGCCAATGGGGTTGGGCAATGAGCAGTTCTTC.

V and J are TRBV7-8 and TRBJ2-1; D remains unclear. The germline V and J ends were trimmed by 4 bases and 4 bases, with 11 bases remaining between them. This CDR3 contains 14 residues. Germline CDR1 is SGHVS and CDR2 is FQNEAQ. The CDR3 DNA is TGTGCCAGCAGCTACAACACGAAGTACAATGAGCAGTTCTTC. This codes for CASSYNTKYNEQFF.

The chain is built from TRBV6-4 and TRBJ2-1; TRBD2 is a possible D gene (6 bases). The V end was cut by 6 bases, the J end by 0 bases, with 12 bases between. The germline V gene encodes CDR1 MRHNA and CDR2 SNTAGT. The CDR3 spans 15 residues. The CDR3 spells CASRRMGGSYNEQFF. The CDR3 bases are TGTGCCAGCAGGAGAATGGGGGGCTCCTACAATGAGCAGTTCTTC.

The sample holds one count of this clone. The V gene is TRBV7-6, the J gene TRBJ2-7; the D gene is possibly TRBD1 (5 bases). Germline V gene sequence: CDR1 SGHVS, CDR2 FNYEAQ. Deletions cut 5 bases from V and 2 bases from J, with 16 bases between. The CDR3 consists of 15 residues. The CDR3 sequence: CASSPGLGSTYEQYF. CDR3 DNA: TGTGCCAGCAGCCCAGGGCTGGGTTCCACCTACGAGCAGTACTTC.

The chain joins TRBV19 to TRBJ2-2, with TRBD2 identical over 9 bases. CDR1 and CDR2 from the germline V gene are LNHDA and SQIVND (reference sequence). V shed 2 bases, J shed 5 bases, and the junction held 6 bases outside the gene matches. This CDR3 spans 16 amino acids. CDR3 coding DNA: TGTGCCAGTAGTATAAGGATGCTAGCGGGGACCGGGGAGCTGTTTTTT. It yields the protein CASSIRMLAGTGELFF.

DNA of the CDR3: TGCGCCAGCAGCTTTCCCGGGAGTGTTAACAATGAGCAGTTCTTC. Protein: CASSFPGSVNNEQFF. The genes are TRBV5-1 and TRBJ2-1; tentative D call: TRBD2 (6 bases). The CDR3 is made up of 15 amino acids. The V end was cut by 2 bases, the J end by 5 bases, with 14 bases between. Germline assignment: CDR1 SGHRS and CDR2 YFSETQ.

The gene calls are TRBV5-4 and TRBJ1-2; the D is unclear. The CDR3 runs 15 residues. The germline CDR1 and CDR2 sequences are SGHNT and YYREEE (reference sequence). The ends were cut back, 4 bases at V and 6 bases at J, with 19 bases in the middle. CDR3 protein: CASSPTSGVGNGYTF. The CDR3 DNA sequence: TGTGCCAGCAGCCCAACGTCCGGGGTCGGTAATGGCTACACCTTC.

In this sample, this clone turned up a few times. The CDR3 loop is CASSEARTNEKLFF. CDR3 in DNA: TGTGCCAGCAGTGAAGCCCGGACTAATGAAAAACTGTTTTTT. The chain employs TRBV2 and TRBJ1-4; D remains ambiguous. The CDR3 totals 14 residues. V was pared by 0 bases and J by 2 bases, with 4 bases between. Germline CDR1 is SNHLY and CDR2 is FYNNEI.

The chain is built from TRBV29-1 and TRBJ2-7; the match to TRBD1 covers 9 bases. With 6 bases clipped from V and 4 bases from J, the junction kept 10 bases outside the gene matches. The CDR3 consists of 14 residues. Germline V gene data show CDR1 as SQVTM and CDR2 as ANQGSEA. The CDR3 coding sequence is TGCAGCGTGGAACCTAGGGACAGGGTGTACGAGCAGTACTTC. Protein product: CSVEPRDRVYEQYF.

The genes are TRBV7-9 and TRBJ1-3, with D maybe TRBD1 (6 bases). V was trimmed by 7 bases and J by 2 bases, leaving 12 bases between them. This CDR3 has 14 residues. From germline, CDR1 is SEHNR and CDR2 FQNEAQ (reference sequence). The CDR3 DNA reads as TGTGCCAGCACCAAGGGGGTCACTGGAAACACCATATATTTT. Amino acid sequence: CASTKGVTGNTIYF. The complete variable domain, with remaining parts taken from reference TRBV7-9 and TRBJ1-3, reads DTGVSQNPRHKITKRGQNVTFRCDPISEHNRLYWYRQTLGQGPEFLTYFQNEAQLEKSRLLSDRFSAERPKGSFSTLEIQRTEQGDSAMYLCASTKGVTGNTIYFGEGSWLTVV.

The CDR3 here is CASFGHRRGTEAFF. As DNA, the CDR3 is TGTGCCAGCTTTGGACACCGCAGAGGCACTGAAGCTTTCTTT. This chain links TRBV2 with TRBJ1-1; a possible D gene is TRBD1 (5 bases). The V and J ends lost 8 bases and 4 bases respectively, with 17 bases between them. CDR1 SNHLY and CDR2 FYNNEI come from the germline V gene. There are 14 residues in the CDR3. The variable domain in full, completed from reference TRBV2 and TRBJ1-1, reads EPEVTQTPSHQVTQMGQEVILRCVPISNHLYFYWYRQILGQKVEFLVSFYNNEISEKSEIFDDQFSVERPDGSNFTLKIRSTKLEDSAMYFCASFGHRRGTEAFFGQGTRLTVV.

The chain joins TRBV2 to TRBJ2-2; 7 bases align to TRBD2. There are 12 residues in the CDR3. Germline CDR1 is SNHLY and CDR2 is FYNNEI. The DNA of the CDR3 is TGTGCGACTAGCCGAAACACCGGGGAGCTGTTTTTT. It yields the protein CATSRNTGELFF.

The chain couples TRBV10-1 to TRBJ2-3, with D uncertain. This CDR3 has 13 residues. V was pared by 8 bases and J by 2 bases, with 11 bases between. Per the germline V gene, CDR1 is WNHNN and CDR2 is SYGVQD (reference sequence). CDR3 amino acids: CASGGAFTDTQYF. CDR3 sequence (DNA): TGCGCCAGCGGTGGCGCTTTCACAGATACGCAGTATTTT.

This clone was detected once. This chain joins TRBV2 and TRBJ2-7; TRBD2 is a possible D gene (6 bases). The CDR3 runs to 13 residues. Germline V gives CDR1 SNHLY, CDR2 FYNNEI. Trimming cost V 6 bases and J 4 bases, with 13 bases left between them. The CDR3 here is CASSLDRGYEQYF. The CDR3 nucleotides read TGTGCCAGCAGCCTAGACCGGGGGTACGAGCAGTACTTC.

This clone was detected only once. V is TRBV4-2 and J is TRBJ2-7; the match to TRBD2 covers 11 bases. The V and J ends lost 0 bases and 3 bases, in that order; junction bases with no gene match: 7. The germline gives CDR1 LGHNA, CDR2 YNFKEQ. There are 17 residues in the CDR3. CDR3 loop: CASSQEWLAGGYYEQYF. The CDR3 DNA sequence: TGTGCCAGCAGCCAAGAATGGCTAGCGGGGGGCTACTACGAGCAGTACTTC.

This chain connects TRBV7-3 to TRBJ1-6, with D unclear. The CDR3 consists of 15 residues. Between the trimmed V and J ends, which lost 2 bases and 3 bases, there was a span of 8 bases. Germline CDR1 is SGHTA and CDR2 is FQGTGA. The CDR3: CASSLQAGYNSPLHF. DNA of the CDR3: TGTGCCAGCAGCTTACAAGCAGGCTATAATTCACCCCTCCACTTT. Drawing the rest from reference TRBV7-3 and TRBJ1-6, the complete variable domain is GAGVSQTPSNKVTEKGKYVELRCDPISGHTALYWYRQSLGQGPEFLIYFQGTGAADDSGLPNDRFFAVRPEGSVSTLKIQRTERGDSAVYLCASSLQAGYNSPLHFGNGTRLTVT.

The genes are TRBV29-1 and TRBJ2-7, with TRBD1 matching 9 bases. The CDR3 loop spans 13 amino acids. V lost 5 bases to trimming and J lost 0 bases; unmatched junction nucleotides: 2. The germline V gene encodes CDR1 SQVTM and CDR2 ANQGSEA. The CDR3 sequence: CSVYRGLSYEQYF. CDR3 nucleotide sequence: TGCAGCGTTTACAGGGGGCTCTCCTACGAGCAGTACTTC.

This clone has more than one count but fewer than ten. The V call is TRBV7-9, the J call TRBJ2-3; 8 bases agree with TRBD2. J gave up 4 bases and V 2 bases, and 8 bases lay outside the gene matches. The CDR3 is made up of 16 amino acids. In germline, CDR1 is SEHNR, CDR2 FQNEAQ (reference sequence). CDR3 DNA sequence: TGTGCCAGCAGCTTATCCCAAGCGGGAGTGGCAGATACGCAGTATTTT. It codes for CASSLSQAGVADTQYF.

This chain links TRBV6-6 with TRBJ1-2; a possible D gene is TRBD1 (6 bases). Looked up from germline, CDR1 is MNHNY and CDR2 is SVGAGI (reference sequence). V gave up 6 bases and J gave up 2 bases, with 10 bases separating them. The length of the CDR3 is 13 residues. This chain's CDR3 is CASRVGQNYGYTF. CDR3 sequence (DNA): TGTGCCAGCAGGGTTGGACAGAACTATGGCTACACCTTC.

This chain joins TRBV7-9 and TRBJ2-5; 10 bases are shared with TRBD2. CDR3 length equals 15 residues. The germline V gene has CDR1 SEHNR and CDR2 FQNEAQ (reference sequence). V dropped 6 bases and J dropped 2; count of bases not matched to a gene: 6. In DNA form, the CDR3 reads TGTGCCAGCAGATTGGGACTAGCGCAACAAGAGACCCAGTACTTC. Translation: CASRLGLAQQETQYF.

The chain has TRBV5-6 and TRBJ1-5, with TRBD1 matching over 8 bases. The CDR3 is 16 amino acids. V was pared by 4 bases and J by 1 base, with 7 bases of the junction left unmatched. Germline V lookup: CDR1 SGHDT, CDR2 YYEEEE. The CDR3 spells CASSLGQGVSNQPQHF. The CDR3 nucleotides read TGTGCCAGCAGCCTCGGACAGGGCGTAAGCAATCAGCCCCAGCATTTT. Full variable domain (remainder filled in from reference TRBV5-6 and TRBJ1-5): DAGVTQSPTHLIKTRGQQVTLRCSPKSGHDTVSWYQQALGQGPQFIFQYYEEEERQRGNFPDRFSGHQFPNYSSELNVNALLLGDSALYLCASSLGQGVSNQPQHFGDGTRLSIL.